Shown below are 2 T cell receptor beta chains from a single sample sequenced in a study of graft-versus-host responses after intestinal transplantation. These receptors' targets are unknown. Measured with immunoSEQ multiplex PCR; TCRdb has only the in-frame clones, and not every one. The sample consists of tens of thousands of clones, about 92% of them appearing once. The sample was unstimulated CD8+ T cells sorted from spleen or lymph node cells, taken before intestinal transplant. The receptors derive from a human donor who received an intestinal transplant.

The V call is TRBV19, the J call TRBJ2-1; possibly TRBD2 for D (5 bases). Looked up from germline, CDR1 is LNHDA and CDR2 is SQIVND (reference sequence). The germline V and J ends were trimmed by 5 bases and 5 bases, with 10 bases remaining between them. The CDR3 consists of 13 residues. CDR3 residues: CASSPGLHNEQFF. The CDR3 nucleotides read TGTGCCAGTAGTCCCGGACTGCACAATGAGCAGTTCTTC.

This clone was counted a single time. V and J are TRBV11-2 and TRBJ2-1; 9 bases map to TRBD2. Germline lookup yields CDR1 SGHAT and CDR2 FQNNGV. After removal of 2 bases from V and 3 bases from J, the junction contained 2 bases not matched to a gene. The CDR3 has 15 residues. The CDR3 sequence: CASSLPAGGYNEQFF. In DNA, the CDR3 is TGTGCCAGCAGCTTACCAGCGGGGGGCTACAATGAGCAGTTCTTC.